One TCR beta chain is described in this entry. What it binds is not known. This entry is derived from a study of T cells in Graves' hyperthyroidism and ophthalmopathy. Study-wide results and limits: Most thyroid clonotypes expanded above 0.001 were also detected in blood.

The source material, RNA transcripts, was used to amplify TCR beta CDR3 regions. During a first-round RT-PCR of the TCR CDR3, the HTBI primer set was used. TCRdb re-called the multiplex PCR reads with MiXCR, one entry per CDR3 protein. The table has hundreds of thousands of distinct CDR3 sequences, around an eighth seen once. Sequenced: blood. This receptor was identified in a man aged 50-59 years with Graves' ophthalmopathy.

In DNA form, the CDR3 reads TGCAGCGCTGGCCCAGGACACCAAAGGGAAAAACTGTTTTTT. This codes for CSAGPGHQREKLFF. The chain recombines TRBV29-1 with TRBJ1-4; D might be TRBD1 (5 bases). This CDR3 is built from 14 residues. The germline gives CDR1 SQVTM, CDR2 ANQGSEA. V shed 7 bases and J shed 8 bases, with 20 bases lying between them.